The T cell receptor (beta chain) under discussion was sequenced for a study of T cell responses to AZD1222 COVID-19 vaccine. In the study overall: Doses given second, at about 4 or about 12 weeks, were pooled.

Sequencing was performed with immunoSEQ multiplex PCR; in TCRdb, only in-frame clones are kept and a portion is missing. The table records about 91,000 clones, roughly 84% of them present only once. Study observations and caveats: Spike-specific TCR breadth and depth grew following two AZD1222 doses. Dominant at 160-218 and 743-854, vaccine-associated CD4 TCRs also spanned spike. There were mostly white British donors and more females than males, and clonal diversity was possibly underestimated.

In germline, CDR1 is SGHRS, CDR2 YFSETQ. The CDR3 loop spans 14 amino acids. Trimming removed 4 bases from V and 5 bases from J; junction bases left unmatched: 7. Worth noting for this clone: What it binds is not known.

The V call is TRBV5-1, the J call TRBJ2-3; 7 bases align to TRBD2. The specimen was peripheral blood, collected on day 0 of AZD1222 vaccination. The clonotype originates from an adult in good health. The CDR3 DNA follows: TGCGCCAGCAGCCCTCGACTAGCAGGAGATACGCAGTATTTT. Translating it yields CASSPRLAGDTQYF.